The T cell receptor beta chain described here comes from a study of tissue T cells after allogeneic stem cell transplantation. Study results and limitations: Shared clones across patients were few; motif clustering revealed tissue-specific shared signatures.

Trimming stripped 3 bases from V and 8 bases from J, with 8 bases between. This CDR3 is 13 amino acids long. Germline V gene lookup returns CDR1 MNHEY and CDR2 SMNVEV (reference sequence). Produced via immunoSEQ multiplex PCR; TCRdb's table is partial and in-frame only. The sample holds about 6,300 clones; nearly 70% are singletons and the top ten take approximately 7%. Autopsy tissues included GI tract, liver, skin and lymphoid organs. This clone was seen a few times. As yet, its antigen is unknown. Here the sequenced sample was tissue from the rectum, taken at autopsy. V gene TRBV27 combines with J gene TRBJ1-6; D not certain. The TCR originated in a woman aged 18-49 years with breast cancer. The CDR3 is CASSLEGDSPLHF. The CDR3 DNA is TGTGCCAGCAGTTTGGAGGGAGATTCACCCCTCCACTTT.